This T cell receptor beta chain was identified during a study of blood T cell repertoires in COVID-19. Turning to the study itself: Researchers got acute and convalescent COVID-19 samples from the United States, Italy and Spain. Sources were T cells, B-cell-depleted T cells, or PBMCs; the material itself was cDNA or gDNA.

How the authors handled the data: Amplification of reference gene primers was used by the study to estimate nucleated cell counts. TCRdb's table, derived via immunoSEQ multiplex PCR, lists solely in-frame clones and lacks some. The D gene and trimming were derived from the DNA, and the V and J assignments and clone size from that table. Of around 100,000 clones listed, approximately 86% are singletons. The V gene's germline CDR1 is LNHDA and CDR2 SQIVND (reference sequence). Trimming cost V 5 bases and J 0 bases, with 11 bases left between them. This CDR3 region has 15 residues. The origin of this receptor is a man aged 50 or older with active or convalescent COVID-19. The V and J genes are TRBV19 and TRBJ1-5, with D perhaps TRBD1 (6 bases). Sequences were obtained from peripheral blood. The CDR3 protein is CASSLDRDSNQPQHF. The DNA for the CDR3 is TGTGCCAGTAGTTTGGACAGAGATAGCAATCAGCCCCAGCATTTT.